The 7 T cell receptor beta chains presented below share a single source sample, sequenced in a study of OX40 agonist ivuxolimab in advanced cancers. Only in-frame clones appear in the TCRdb table, and some are missing; sequencing was by immunoSEQ multiplex PCR. The sample records about 110,000 clones, less than 95% being singletons. Source: CD4+ or CD8+ T cells sorted from blood, taken in a trial of the OX40 agonist ivuxolimab. These TCRs come from an adult with an advanced solid tumor such as melanoma, head and neck, liver or kidney cancer.

The chain joins TRBV28 to TRBJ1-4; perhaps TRBD1 as D (6 bases). The germline gives CDR1 MDHEN, CDR2 SYDVKM. With 5 bases removed from V and 7 bases from J, the gap between germline ends came to 20 bases. The CDR3 is 16 residues long. In nucleotides, the CDR3 is TGTGCCAGCAGTCCCCAGAGTCAGGGGTGGAGTGAAAAACTGTTTTTT. It is translated as CASSPQSQGWSEKLFF.

CDR3 protein: CASSFVGGRSSYEQYF. The CDR3, as DNA: TGTGCCAGCAGCTTCGTCGGCGGGAGGTCGAGCTACGAGCAGTACTTC. The chain couples TRBV11-2 to TRBJ2-7, with 8 positions matching TRBD2. V lost 3 bases to trimming and J lost 3 bases; unmatched junction nucleotides: 10. CDR1 is SGHAT, CDR2 FQNNGV, per germline. The length of the CDR3 is 16 residues.

The chain joins TRBV30 to TRBJ1-5; D is ambiguous. The germline V gene encodes CDR1 GTSNPN and CDR2 SVGIG (reference sequence). The ends were cut back, 0 bases at V and 0 bases at J, with 9 bases in the middle. This CDR3 is built from 15 residues. The CDR3 loop reads CAWSVPDGSNQPQHF. The DNA for the CDR3 is TGTGCCTGGAGTGTACCGGACGGTAGCAATCAGCCCCAGCATTTT.

This chain joins TRBV18 and TRBJ2-2; D remains ambiguous. V was clipped by 2 bases and J by 7 bases, with 5 bases between them. This CDR3 is built from 12 residues. The germline gives CDR1 KGHSH, CDR2 LQKENI. The CDR3 region is CASSPAVGELFF. The DNA for the CDR3 is TGTGCCAGCTCACCAGCTGTCGGGGAGCTGTTTTTT.

The rearrangement uses TRBV30 and TRBJ2-5, with D tentatively TRBD1 or TRBD2 (7 bases each). This CDR3 is built from 15 residues. With 1 base removed from V and 5 bases from J, the gap between germline ends came to 17 bases. Germline V gene data show CDR1 as GTSNPN and CDR2 as SVGIG (reference sequence). CDR3 protein: CAWSDELRGGETQYF. CDR3 DNA: TGTGCCTGGAGTGACGAGCTCAGGGGGGGGGAGACCCAGTACTTC.

This clone was counted once. The chain recombines TRBV10-1 with TRBJ2-1; D unclear. V lost 0 bases and J lost 8, with 11 bases in between. There are 14 residues in the CDR3. The germline CDR1 and CDR2 sequences are WNHNN and SYGVQD (reference sequence). This chain's CDR3 is CASSESLVRHEQFF. CDR3 nucleotide sequence: TGCGCCAGCAGTGAGTCCCTAGTTAGACATGAGCAGTTCTTC.

The chain carries TRBV4-1 and TRBJ1-2; 8 bases agree with TRBD1. The CDR3 consists of 15 residues. The germline CDR1 and CDR2 sequences are MGHRA and YSYEKL. Trimming took 2 bases from V and 6 from J; bases not matched to a gene: 8. The CDR3 bases are TGCGCCAGCAGCCAAACGACCGCGACAGGGGATGGCTACACCTTC. This codes for CASSQTTATGDGYTF.